This T cell receptor (beta chain) was recorded in a study of shared clonotypes between healthy human individuals. The CDR3 loop spans 13 amino acids. Germline V gives CDR1 SGHNT, CDR2 YYREEE (reference sequence). Trimming pared 4 bases from V and 3 bases from J, leaving 11 bases between. Assay: immunoSEQ multiplex PCR; the TCRdb copy retains only in-frame clones and omits some. The profile shows roughly 1,100,000 clones, 65% to 80% of them singletons. Caucasian adults residing in Nashville, Tennessee made up all the donors. Sequencing was carried out using memory CD4+ T cells sorted from blood. Indicated subset: CD45RA-negative fraction. The sequence was obtained from a man aged 18-30 years in good health. The chain recombines TRBV5-4 with TRBJ2-7, with D perhaps TRBD1 (6 bases). This chain's CDR3 is CASSLDSLYEQYF. CDR3 bases: TGTGCCAGCAGCCTGGACAGCCTCTACGAGCAGTACTTC. The complete variable domain, with remaining parts taken from reference TRBV5-4 and TRBJ2-7, reads ETGVTQSPTHLIKTRGQQVTLRCSSQSGHNTVSWYQQALGQGPQFIFQYYREEENGRGNFPPRFSGLQFPNYSSELNVNALELDDSALYLCASSLDSLYEQYFGPGTRLTVT.